The T cell receptor (beta chain) under discussion was sequenced for a study of Ad26.COV2.S vaccination and SARS-CoV-2 variants. Study results and limitations: Measurements of TCR breadth and depth may have given underestimates of the total T cell responses.

The method was immunoSEQ multiplex PCR; TCRdb's version includes in-frame clones alone and lacks a portion of them. The sample yields a few hundred thousand clones, roughly 86% seen once. Remarks on this clone: Its antigen is currently unknown.

Noted treatment: approximately 18 received Ad26.COV2.S at low or high dose, single or two shots; 5 received placebo; per-sample allocation not given. Sampling happened 63 days after the first vaccine or placebo injection. This CDR3 has 14 amino acids. The germline V gene has CDR1 SGHRS and CDR2 YFSETQ. The ends were cut back, 0 bases at V and 1 base at J, with 7 bases in the middle. The TCR sequence derives from a person aged 18 to 59 who received the Ad26.COV2.S COVID-19 vaccine or a placebo. The V and J genes are TRBV5-1 and TRBJ2-5; D remains unclear. The sequences come from peripheral blood, collected in a trial of Ad26.COV2.S vaccine versus placebo. CDR3 nucleotide sequence: TGCGCCAGCAGCTTGGGACCGCGCCAAGAGACCCAGTACTTC. Its protein product is CASSLGPRQETQYF.